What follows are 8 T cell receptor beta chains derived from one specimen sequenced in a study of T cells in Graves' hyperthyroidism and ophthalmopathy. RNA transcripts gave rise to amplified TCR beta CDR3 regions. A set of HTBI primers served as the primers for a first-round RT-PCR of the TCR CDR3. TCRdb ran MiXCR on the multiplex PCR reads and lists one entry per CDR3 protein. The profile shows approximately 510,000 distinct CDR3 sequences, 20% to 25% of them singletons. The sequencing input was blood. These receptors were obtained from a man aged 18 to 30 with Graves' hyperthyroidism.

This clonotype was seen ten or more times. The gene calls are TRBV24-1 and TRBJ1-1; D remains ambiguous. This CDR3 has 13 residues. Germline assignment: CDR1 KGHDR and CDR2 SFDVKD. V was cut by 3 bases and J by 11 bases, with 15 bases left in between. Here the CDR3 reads CATSDGRLGKAFF. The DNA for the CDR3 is TGTGCCACCAGTGATGGGAGGTTGGGCAAGGCTTTCTTT.

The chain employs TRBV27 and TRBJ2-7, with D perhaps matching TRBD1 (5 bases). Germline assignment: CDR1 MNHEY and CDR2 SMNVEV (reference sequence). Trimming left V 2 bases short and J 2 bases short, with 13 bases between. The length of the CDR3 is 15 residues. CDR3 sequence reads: CASSLRPDKTYEQYF. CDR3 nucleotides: TGTGCCAGCAGTTTACGACCGGACAAAACCTACGAGCAGTACTTC.

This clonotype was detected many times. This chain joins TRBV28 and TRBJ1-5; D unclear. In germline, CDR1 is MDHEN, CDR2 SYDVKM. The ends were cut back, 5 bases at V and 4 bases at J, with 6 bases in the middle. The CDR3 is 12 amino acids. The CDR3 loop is CASSEGNQPQHF. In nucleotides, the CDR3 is TGTGCCAGCAGTGAAGGAAATCAGCCCCAGCATTTT.

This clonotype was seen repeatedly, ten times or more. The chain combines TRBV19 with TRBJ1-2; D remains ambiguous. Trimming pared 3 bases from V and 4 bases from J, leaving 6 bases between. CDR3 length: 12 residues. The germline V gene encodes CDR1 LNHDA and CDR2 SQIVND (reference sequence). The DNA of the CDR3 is TGTGCCAGTAGTATGAGCACCTATGGCTACACCTTC. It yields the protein CASSMSTYGYTF.

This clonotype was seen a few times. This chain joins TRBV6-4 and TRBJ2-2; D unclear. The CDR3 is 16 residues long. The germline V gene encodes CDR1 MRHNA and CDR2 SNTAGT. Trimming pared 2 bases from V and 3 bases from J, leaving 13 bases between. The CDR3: CASSDPRDIYTGELFF. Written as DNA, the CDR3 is TGTGCCAGCAGTGACCCCAGAGACATATACACCGGGGAGCTGTTTTTT.

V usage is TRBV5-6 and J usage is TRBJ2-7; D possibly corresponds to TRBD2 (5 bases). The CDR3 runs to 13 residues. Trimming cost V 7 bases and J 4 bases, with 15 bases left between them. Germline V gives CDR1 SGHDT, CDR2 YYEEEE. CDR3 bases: TGTGCCAGCGGGAGTCAGACTTCTTACGAGCAGTACTTC. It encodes CASGSQTSYEQYF.

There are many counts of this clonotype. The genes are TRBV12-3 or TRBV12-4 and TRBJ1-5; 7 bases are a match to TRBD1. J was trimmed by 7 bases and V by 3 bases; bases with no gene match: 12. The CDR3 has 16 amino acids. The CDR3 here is CASSLVPRGLGQPQHF. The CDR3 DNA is TGTGCCAGCAGTTTGGTCCCCAGGGGGTTGGGACAGCCCCAGCATTTT.

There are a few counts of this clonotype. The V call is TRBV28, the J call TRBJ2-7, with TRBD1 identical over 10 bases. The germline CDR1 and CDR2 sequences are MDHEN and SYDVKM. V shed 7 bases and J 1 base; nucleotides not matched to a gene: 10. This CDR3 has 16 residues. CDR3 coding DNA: TGTGCCAGCAAAAACTCCGGGACAGGGGATTCCTACGAGCAGTACTTC. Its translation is CASKNSGTGDSYEQYF.